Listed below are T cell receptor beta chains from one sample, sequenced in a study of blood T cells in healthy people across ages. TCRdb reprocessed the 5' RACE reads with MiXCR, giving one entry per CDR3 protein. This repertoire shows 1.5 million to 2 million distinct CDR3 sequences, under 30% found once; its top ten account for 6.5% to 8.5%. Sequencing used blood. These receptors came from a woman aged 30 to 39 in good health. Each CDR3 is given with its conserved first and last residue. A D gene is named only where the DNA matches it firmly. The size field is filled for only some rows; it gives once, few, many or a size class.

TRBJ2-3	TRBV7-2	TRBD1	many	CASTIQGVRDTQYF	TGTGCCAGCACCATACAGGGGGTGAGAGATACGCAGTATTTT
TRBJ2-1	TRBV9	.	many	CASSVDAGGNEQFF	TGTGCCAGCAGCGTAGACGCTGGGGGCAATGAGCAGTTCTTC
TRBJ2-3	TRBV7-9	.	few	CASSSEGDSGPGLDTQYF	TGTGCCAGCAGCTCGGAGGGGGACAGTGGACCGGGACTAGATACGCAGTATTTT
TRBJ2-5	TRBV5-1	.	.	CASSLAGIAKYF	TGCGCCAGCAGCTTGGCAGGGATCGCCAAGTACTTC
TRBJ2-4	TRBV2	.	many	CASSAGRLQYF	TGTGCCAGCAGTGCTGGGAGACTCCAGTACTTC
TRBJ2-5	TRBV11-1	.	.	CASSLWRDGKETQYF	TGTGCCAGCAGCTTATGGCGGGACGGAAAAGAGACCCAGTACTTC
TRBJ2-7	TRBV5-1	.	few	CASSSAGFYEQYF	TGCGCCAGCAGCTCGGCGGGATTCTACGAGCAGTACTTC
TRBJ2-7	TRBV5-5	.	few	CASSLDPLTYEQYF	TGTGCCAGCAGCTTGGACCCTTTAACCTACGAGCAGTACTTC
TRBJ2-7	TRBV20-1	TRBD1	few	CSAAGTGWDEQYF	TGCAGTGCTGCAGGGACAGGGTGGGACGAGCAGTACTTC
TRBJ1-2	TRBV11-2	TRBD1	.	CASSAGQGLGYTF	TGTGCCAGCAGCGCTGGACAGGGACTTGGCTACACCTTC
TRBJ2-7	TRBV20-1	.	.	CSVTGADYEQYF	TGCAGTGTAACCGGGGCAGACTACGAGCAGTACTTC
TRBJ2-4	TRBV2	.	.	CASRGDHSSANIQYF	TGTGCCAGCAGGGGGGACCACTCCTCGGCAAACATTCAGTACTTC
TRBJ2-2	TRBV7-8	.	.	CASSLFGENTGELFF	TGTGCCAGCAGCTTATTCGGGGAAAACACCGGGGAGCTGTTTTTT
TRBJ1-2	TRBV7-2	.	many	CASSSGGSNYGYTF	TGTGCCAGCAGCTCCGGGGGATCCAACTATGGCTACACCTTC
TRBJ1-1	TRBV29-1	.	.	CSVEPVNTEAFF	TGCAGCGTTGAGCCCGTGAACACTGAAGCTTTCTTT
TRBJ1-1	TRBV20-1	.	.	CSARAGEPEAFF	TGCAGTGCTAGAGCCGGGGAACCTGAAGCTTTCTTT
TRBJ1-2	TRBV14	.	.	CASSQKGGTVLYGYTF	TGTGCCAGCAGCCAAAAAGGAGGTACAGTCCTCTATGGCTACACCTTC
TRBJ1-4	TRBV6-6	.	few	CASSYRLGGNYEKLFF	TGTGCCAGCAGTTACAGGTTGGGGGGTAATTATGAAAAACTGTTTTTT
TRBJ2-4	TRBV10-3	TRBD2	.	CAISGSSFLAGVGEQYF	TGTGCCATCAGTGGGTCTTCTTTCCTGGCGGGAGTCGGGGAGCAGTACTTC
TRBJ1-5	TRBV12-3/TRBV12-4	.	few	CASSLGSNNQPQHF	TGTGCCAGCAGCCTGGGGTCGAACAATCAGCCCCAGCATTTT
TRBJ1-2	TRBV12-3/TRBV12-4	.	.	CASSFSYDSQIYGYTF	TGTGCCAGCAGTTTCTCGTACGATTCACAAATCTATGGCTACACCTTC
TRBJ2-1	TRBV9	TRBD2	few	CASSLDTSGGKGNEQFF	TGTGCCAGCAGCCTGGACACTAGCGGGGGGAAGGGGAATGAGCAGTTCTTC
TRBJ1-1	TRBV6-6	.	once	CASSYGLGGNTEAFF	TGTGCCAGTAGTTACGGGCTTGGCGGTAACACTGAAGCTTTCTTT
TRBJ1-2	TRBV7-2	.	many	CASSLDKGAYGYTF	TGTGCCAGCAGCTTAGATAAGGGCGCCTATGGCTACACCTTC
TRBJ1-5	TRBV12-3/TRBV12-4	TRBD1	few	CTSASRRDSQPQHF	TGTACCAGCGCGTCCCGCCGGGACAGTCAGCCCCAGCATTTT
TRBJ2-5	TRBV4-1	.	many	CASSYLAKKETQYF	TGCGCCAGCAGCTACTTAGCGAAAAAAGAGACCCAGTACTTC
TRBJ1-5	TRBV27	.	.	CASTQGFNQPQHF	TGTGCCAGCACGCAGGGGTTCAATCAGCCCCAGCATTTT
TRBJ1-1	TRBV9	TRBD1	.	CASSATGENEAFF	TGTGCCAGCAGCGCGACAGGGGAAAATGAAGCTTTCTTT
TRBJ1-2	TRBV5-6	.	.	CASRQQAFYDYTF	TGTGCCAGCAGGCAACAGGCATTCTATGACTACACCTTC
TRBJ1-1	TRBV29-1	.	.	CSVEEDRRLNTEAFF	TGCAGCGTTGAGGAGGACCGACGTCTGAACACTGAAGCTTTCTTT
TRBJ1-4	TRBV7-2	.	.	CASSLQGPHNEKLFF	TGTGCCAGCAGCTTACAAGGGCCCCATAATGAAAAACTGTTTTTT
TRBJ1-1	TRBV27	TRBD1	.	CASSTGTGGETEAFF	TGTGCCAGCAGTACCGGGACAGGGGGCGAAACTGAAGCTTTCTTT
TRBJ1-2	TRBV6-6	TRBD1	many	CASSYGQGALGYTF	TGTGCCAGCAGTTACGGGCAGGGGGCTCTTGGCTACACCTTC
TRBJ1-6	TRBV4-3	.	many	CASSQDGRSPLHF	TGCGCCAGCAGCCAAGATGGGCGCTCACCCCTCCACTTT
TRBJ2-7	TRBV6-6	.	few	CASSSEGLDSYEQYF	TGTGCCAGCAGTTCCGAGGGCCTTGACTCCTACGAGCAGTACTTC
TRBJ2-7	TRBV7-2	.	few	CASSLRQGSTYEQYF	TGTGCCAGCAGCTTACGTCAGGGGAGCACCTACGAGCAGTACTTC
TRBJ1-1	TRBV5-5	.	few	CASSEQGWGTEAFF	TGTGCCAGCAGCGAACAGGGATGGGGCACTGAAGCTTTCTTT
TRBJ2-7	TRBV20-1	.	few	CSARASRAYEQYF	TGCAGTGCTAGAGCTAGCAGAGCCTACGAGCAGTACTTC
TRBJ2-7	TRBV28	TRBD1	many	CASSSSGTGGYEQYF	TGCGCCAGCAGCTCCTCCGGGACAGGGGGCTACGAGCAGTACTTC
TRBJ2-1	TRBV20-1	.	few	CSASGQPYNEQFF	TGCAGTGCTAGCGGGCAGCCCTACAATGAGCAGTTCTTC
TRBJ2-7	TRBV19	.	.	CASSIGELYEQYF	TGTGCCAGTAGTATTGGGGAACTTTACGAGCAGTACTTC
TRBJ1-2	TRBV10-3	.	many	CAISESGVNYGYTF	TGTGCCATCAGTGAGTCGGGCGTGAACTATGGCTACACCTTC
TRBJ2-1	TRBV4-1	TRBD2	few	CASSQRYPLWASGRSNEQFF	TGCGCCAGCAGCCAACGTTACCCCCTTTGGGCTAGCGGGAGATCCAATGAGCAGTTCTTC
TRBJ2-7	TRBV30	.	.	CAWSARTQGTEQYF	TGTGCCTGGAGCGCACGCACCCAGGGGACTGAGCAGTACTTC
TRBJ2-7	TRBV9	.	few	CASSAGPENYEQYF	TGTGCCAGCAGCGCCGGACCGGAGAACTACGAGCAGTACTTC
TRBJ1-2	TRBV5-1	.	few	CASSLTGGLNGYTF	TGCGCCAGCAGCTTGACTGGGGGTTTAAATGGCTACACCTTC